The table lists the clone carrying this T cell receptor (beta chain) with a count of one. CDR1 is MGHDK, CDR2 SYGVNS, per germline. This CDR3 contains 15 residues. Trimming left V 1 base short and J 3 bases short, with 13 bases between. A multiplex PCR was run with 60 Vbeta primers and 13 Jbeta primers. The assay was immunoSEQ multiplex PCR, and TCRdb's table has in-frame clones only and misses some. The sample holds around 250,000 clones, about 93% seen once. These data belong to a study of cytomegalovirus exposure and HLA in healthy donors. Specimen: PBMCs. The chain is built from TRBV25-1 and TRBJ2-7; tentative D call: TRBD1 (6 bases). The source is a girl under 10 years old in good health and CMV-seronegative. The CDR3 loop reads CASSELGGVSYEQYF. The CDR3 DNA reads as TGTGCCAGCAGTGAATTAGGGGGAGTCAGCTACGAGCAGTACTTC.